The rows below give T cell receptor beta chains drawn from one sample of a study of blood T cell repertoires in COVID-19. Repertoires were generated with immunoSEQ multiplex PCR, while TCRdb's copy carries only in-frame clones and drops some. Seen here are more than 200,000 clones, around 82% observed once, and the top ten hold nearly 7.5%. Input material: PBMCs or T cells enriched from blood (not recorded which). The receptors come from a woman aged 40 to 50 with acute COVID-19. The conserved cysteine and the conserved F or W are not part of the CDR3 here. Each record gives: V gene, CDR3 protein.

TRBV3-1/TRBV3-2 | ASSQDLTGYNEQF
TRBV20-1 | SASSGGSSYNEQF
TRBV28 | ASSSGPGDGYT
TRBV9 | ASSFHSNYGYT
TRBV7-8 | ASSTRQGQSYEQY
TRBV10-2 | ASEGGLMNTEAF
TRBV6-4 | ASRGLDRGGNTEAF
TRBV6-5 | ASSFRTGMNTEAF
TRBV4-2 | ASSRVRLAGGPNTQY
TRBV3-1/TRBV3-2 | ASSPPVGSGRTDTQY
TRBV6-5 | ASSYSGSGVSPEQY
TRBV19 | ASSPTGGNQPQH
TRBV7-2 | ASSPSQGYPTLDTQY
TRBV7-9 | ASSLGFAETQY
TRBV10-3 | AIKFTSGSETQY
TRBV7-9 | ASELFGGTNEQF
TRBV28 | ASHTWADHEQY
TRBV6-1 | ASSELPPGNQPQH
TRBV10-3 | AISEDRSYGYT
TRBV12-3/TRBV12-4 | ASSFFTDTQY
TRBV7-3 | ASSLRDTTPTPSYEQY